What follows describes a single T cell receptor beta chain. The data are from a study of blood T cell repertoires in COVID-19. The overall study: Researchers got acute and convalescent COVID-19 samples from the United States, Italy and Spain. T cells, B-cell-depleted T cells, or PBMCs provided the cDNA or gDNA that served as material.

With 4 bases clipped from V and 5 bases from J, the junction kept 9 bases outside the gene matches. Germline V gene lookup returns CDR1 LGHDT and CDR2 YNNKEL (reference sequence). The CDR3 runs 17 residues. In the original workflow: Quantification of nucleated cells was approximated via reference gene primer amplification. Sequenced by immunoSEQ multiplex PCR; TCRdb stores in-frame clones only, minus some. The V and J calls and clone size come from that table; D and trimming were worked out from the DNA. The data hold around 35,000 clones, with roughly 90% observed a single time. The sample consisted of peripheral blood. The TCR was taken from a human donor in a cohort sampled during active COVID-19. J is TRBJ2-1 and V is TRBV3-1 (or the pseudogene TRBV3-2); TRBD2 aligns across 12 bases. The CDR3 spells CASSRSSGGGVHNEQFF. Here the CDR3 DNA reads TGTGCCAGCAGCCGATCTAGCGGGGGGGGAGTACACAATGAGCAGTTCTTC.